The 19 T cell receptor beta chains below come from one sample, sequenced in a study of shared clonotypes between healthy human individuals. The data were produced by immunoSEQ multiplex PCR, yet TCRdb's version contains in-frame clones alone and is incomplete. The repertoire consists of 2 million to 2.5 million clones, with under 95% occurring once and the leading ten covering roughly 0.34%. The specimen was naive CD4+ T cells from PBMCs. The sample's subset: CD45RA+ positively selected. The receptors were gathered from a young man in good health. Some clones in this sample may be carry-over from other donors' samples.

This sequence joins TRBV30 and TRBJ2-3; D gene uncertain. Germline V gives CDR1 GTSNPN, CDR2 SVGIG (reference sequence). The germline V and J ends were trimmed by 2 bases and 4 bases, with 7 bases remaining between them. The CDR3 totals 12 residues. DNA for the CDR3: TGTGCCTGGAGTTCGGTAGCAGATACGCAGTATTTT. Its translation: CAWSSVADTQYF. The whole variable domain, filled in from reference TRBV30 and TRBJ2-3, reads SQTIHQWPATLVQPVGSPLSLECTVEGTSNPNLYWYRQAAGRGLQLLFYSVGIGQISSEVPQNLSASRPQDRQFILSSKKLLLSDSGFYLCAWSSVADTQYFGPGTRLTVL.

The sample holds one count of this clone. The chain joins TRBV5-1 to TRBJ2-7; 8 bases line up with TRBD2. This CDR3 region has 14 residues. Germline V gives CDR1 SGHRS, CDR2 YFSETQ. Trimming at V came to 1 base and at J to 5 bases, leaving 5 bases not matched to a gene. The DNA of the CDR3 is TGCGCCAGCAGCTTGTCGGGAGGGCCACACGAGCAGTACTTC. It is translated as CASSLSGGPHEQYF.

V gene TRBV5-8 combines with J gene TRBJ2-1; 10 bases align to TRBD1. Germline V CDR1 and CDR2: SGHTS, YDEGEE. J gave up 7 bases and V 4 bases, and 5 bases lay outside the gene matches. The CDR3 is 14 residues long. The chain's CDR3 is CASSAWTGGNEQFF. DNA of the CDR3: TGTGCCAGCAGCGCATGGACAGGGGGGAATGAGCAGTTCTTC.

This rearrangement joins TRBV28 to TRBJ2-3; D remains ambiguous. This CDR3 has 14 residues. The V gene lost 2 bases and the J gene lost 1 base, with 7 bases spanning the gap. Germline loops: CDR1 MDHEN, CDR2 SYDVKM. The CDR3 bases are TGTGCCAGCAGTTTACCCCAGGGCACAGATACGCAGTATTTT. Amino acid sequence: CASSLPQGTDTQYF.

This clone was picked up one time. The V call is TRBV19, the J call TRBJ2-6, with D uncertain. Trimming stripped 5 bases from V and 0 bases from J, with 8 bases between. CDR3 length: 15 residues. Germline CDR1 and CDR2: LNHDA and SQIVND (reference sequence). CDR3 DNA: TGTGCCAGTAGTCTCGTCCCCTCTGGGGCCAACGTCCTGACTTTC. Its translation is CASSLVPSGANVLTF.

The J gene is TRBJ2-5, the V gene TRBV11-3, with D possibly TRBD2 on 6 matching bases. V was clipped by 1 base and J by 5 bases, with 11 bases between them. Per germline, CDR1 SGHNT and CDR2 YENEEA. CDR3 length: 14 amino acids. This chain's CDR3 is CASSLGGGMETQYF. DNA for the CDR3: TGTGCCAGCAGCTTAGGTGGAGGGATGGAGACCCAGTACTTC.

The genes are TRBV7-9 and TRBJ2-7; TRBD1 matches 8 bases. V shed 8 bases, J shed 4 bases, and the junction held 7 bases outside the gene matches. This CDR3 contains 13 residues. CDR1 and CDR2 from the germline V gene are SEHNR and FQNEAQ (reference sequence). The CDR3 loop is CASLQGQEYEQYF. The CDR3 DNA reads as TGTGCCAGCTTGCAGGGACAGGAATACGAGCAGTACTTC.

This rearrangement joins TRBV6-5 to TRBJ2-7; perhaps TRBD2 as D (6 bases). Trimming left V 9 bases short and J 2 bases short, with 14 bases between. Germline V gene data show CDR1 as MNHEY and CDR2 as SVGAGI. The CDR3 extends over 13 amino acids. In nucleotides, the CDR3 is TGTGCCAGTGCAGGTTGGGAGGCCTACGAGCAGTACTTC. The encoded protein is CASAGWEAYEQYF.

The genes are TRBV5-8 and TRBJ1-4; possibly TRBD1 for D (5 bases). CDR1 and CDR2 (germline): SGHTS, YDEGEE. V lost 0 bases, J lost 8 bases, and 17 bases lay in between. This CDR3 is built from 16 residues. The CDR3 DNA reads as TGTGCCAGCAGCTTGGGGGACGACCGGAACGGAGAAAAACTGTTTTTT. The encoded protein is CASSLGDDRNGEKLFF.

The chain joins TRBV11-3 to TRBJ2-5, with 7 bases aligning to TRBD2. The germline V gene has CDR1 SGHNT and CDR2 YENEEA. Trimming took 1 base from V and 2 from J; bases not matched to a gene: 4. The CDR3 spans 15 residues. This CDR3 is CASSLGGGGQETQYF. In DNA, the CDR3 is TGTGCCAGCAGCTTAGGCGGGGGTGGTCAAGAGACCCAGTACTTC.

This clone was detected only once. The rearrangement links TRBV19 to TRBJ1-2; 9 bases are shared with TRBD1. V shed 6 bases and J 4 bases; nucleotides not matched to a gene: 15. Germline CDR1 LNHDA, CDR2 SQIVND (reference sequence). This CDR3 is built from 17 residues. The DNA of the CDR3 is TGTGCCAGTAGCTTCTTGGGCGACAGGGGGTTTGTCTATGGCTACACCTTC. It codes for CASSFLGDRGFVYGYTF.

The chain joins TRBV4-2 to TRBJ2-7, with 8 bases aligning to TRBD2. The V gene end was trimmed by 0 bases and the J gene end by 5 bases; junction bases not matched to a gene: 12. The germline V gene has CDR1 LGHNA and CDR2 YNFKEQ. The CDR3 runs 17 residues. CDR3 in DNA: TGTGCCAGCAGCCAAGAGACGGGGGCGGGAGGCGGGCACGAGCAGTACTTC. This translates into CASSQETGAGGGHEQYF.

The CDR3 DNA reads TGTGCCAGCAGTCTTAGACAGCCATATGGCTACACCTTC. Translated: CASSLRQPYGYTF. This chain connects TRBV2 to TRBJ1-2, with D possibly TRBD1 on 5 matching bases. Trimming removed 5 bases at V and 5 bases at J, with 12 bases between. The CDR3 consists of 13 residues. The germline CDR1 and CDR2 sequences are SNHLY and FYNNEI.

The chain recombines TRBV9 with TRBJ2-2; D is unclear. Germline V lookup: CDR1 SGDLS, CDR2 YYNGEE. The CDR3 runs to 14 residues. V lost 5 bases and J lost 1, with 9 bases in between. The DNA for the CDR3 is TGTGCCAGCAGGGCAGGAATGAACACCGGGGAGCTGTTTTTT. It translates to CASRAGMNTGELFF.

V usage is TRBV5-5 and J usage is TRBJ2-3; a possible D gene is TRBD1 (6 bases). Germline assignment: CDR1 SGHKS and CDR2 YYEKEE (reference sequence). CDR3 length equals 14 residues. V lost 0 bases to trimming and J lost 10 bases, with 15 bases between them. This CDR3 reads CASSLEAGGGSQYF. In nucleotides, the CDR3 is TGTGCCAGCAGCTTGGAGGCTGGTGGGGGCTCGCAGTATTTT.

The chain has TRBV5-1 and TRBJ1-5; D may be TRBD1 (6 bases). There are 15 residues in the CDR3. Looked up from germline, CDR1 is SGHRS and CDR2 is YFSETQ. Trimming removed 0 bases from V and 7 bases from J, with 14 bases in between. CDR3 DNA sequence: TGCGCCAGCAGCTTGGCGGGGGGCCGGGAACAGCCCCAGCATTTT. Protein product: CASSLAGGREQPQHF.

This clone has just a few counts. The chain employs TRBV10-3 and TRBJ1-5, with 8 bases lining up with TRBD1. The CDR3 extends over 14 amino acids. The germline gives CDR1 ENHRY, CDR2 SYGVKD. The trim removed 6 bases at V and 7 bases at J, leaving 8 bases unmatched. CDR3 loop: CAISDRGGEQPQHF. In nucleotides, the CDR3 is TGTGCCATCAGCGACAGGGGAGGAGAACAGCCCCAGCATTTT.

V gene TRBV9 combines with J gene TRBJ2-6, with TRBD2 matching over 7 bases. Germline CDR1 SGDLS, CDR2 YYNGEE. This CDR3 spans 18 amino acids. V lost 0 bases to trimming and J lost 0 bases; unmatched junction nucleotides: 6. CDR3 amino acids: CASSVALGGSSGANVLTF. Here the CDR3 DNA reads TGTGCCAGCAGCGTAGCTTTGGGGGGGAGCTCTGGGGCCAACGTCCTGACTTTC. Full variable domain (outside the CDR3, taken from reference TRBV9 and TRBJ2-6): DSGVTQTPKHLITATGQRVTLRCSPRSGDLSVYWYQQSLDQGLQFLIQYYNGEERAKGNILERFSAQQFPDLHSELNLSSLELGDSALYFCASSVALGGSSGANVLTFGAGSRLTVL.

The chain employs TRBV4-1 and TRBJ2-5; D is perhaps TRBD2 (6 bases). Trimming removed 4 bases at V and 2 bases at J, with 11 bases between. The CDR3 totals 14 residues. Germline CDR1 and CDR2: MGHRA and YSYEKL. CDR3 loop: CASSLGTLQETQYF. Written as DNA, the CDR3 is TGCGCCAGCAGCCTGGGGACTCTACAAGAGACCCAGTACTTC.